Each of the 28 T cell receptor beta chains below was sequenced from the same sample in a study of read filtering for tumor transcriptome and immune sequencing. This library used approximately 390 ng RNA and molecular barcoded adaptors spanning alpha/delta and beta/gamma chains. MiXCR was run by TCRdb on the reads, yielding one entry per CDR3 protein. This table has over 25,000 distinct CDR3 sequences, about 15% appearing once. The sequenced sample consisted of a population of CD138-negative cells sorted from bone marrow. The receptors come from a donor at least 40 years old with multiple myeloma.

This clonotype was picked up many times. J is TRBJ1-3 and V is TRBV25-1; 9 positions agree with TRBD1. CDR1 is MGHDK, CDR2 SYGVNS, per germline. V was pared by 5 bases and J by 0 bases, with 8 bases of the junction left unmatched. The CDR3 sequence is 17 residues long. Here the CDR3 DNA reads TGTGCCAGCAGTCCGGGACAGGGTATCACCTCTGGAAACACCATATATTTT. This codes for CASSPGQGITSGNTIYF.

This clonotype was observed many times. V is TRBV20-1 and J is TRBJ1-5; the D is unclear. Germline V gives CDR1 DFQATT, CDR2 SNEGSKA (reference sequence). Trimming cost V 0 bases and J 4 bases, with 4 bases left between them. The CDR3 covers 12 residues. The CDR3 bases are TGCAGTGCTAGAGATGCTAATCAGCCCCAGCATTTT. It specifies CSARDANQPQHF.

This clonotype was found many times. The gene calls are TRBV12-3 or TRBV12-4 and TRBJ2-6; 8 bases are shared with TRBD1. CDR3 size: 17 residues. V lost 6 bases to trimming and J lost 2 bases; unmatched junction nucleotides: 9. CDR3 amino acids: CASSYLQGVAGANVLTF. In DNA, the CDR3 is TGTGCCAGCAGCTATCTACAGGGGGTGGCTGGGGCCAACGTCCTGACTTTC.

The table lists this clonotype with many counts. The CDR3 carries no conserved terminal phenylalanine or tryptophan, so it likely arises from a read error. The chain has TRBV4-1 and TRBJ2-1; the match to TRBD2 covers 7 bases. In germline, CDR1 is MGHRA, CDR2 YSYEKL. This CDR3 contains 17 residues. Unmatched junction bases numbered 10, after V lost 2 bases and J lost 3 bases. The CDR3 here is CASSQLAGERNYNEQFL. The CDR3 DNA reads TGCGCCAGCAGCCAATTGGCGGGAGAGAGGAACTACAATGAGCAGTTCCTC.

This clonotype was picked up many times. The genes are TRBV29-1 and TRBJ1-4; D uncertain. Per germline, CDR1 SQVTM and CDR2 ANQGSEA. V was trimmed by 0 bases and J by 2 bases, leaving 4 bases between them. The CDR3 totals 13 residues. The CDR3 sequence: CSVEEVTNEKLFF. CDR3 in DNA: TGCAGCGTTGAAGAGGTGACTAATGAAAAACTGTTTTTT.

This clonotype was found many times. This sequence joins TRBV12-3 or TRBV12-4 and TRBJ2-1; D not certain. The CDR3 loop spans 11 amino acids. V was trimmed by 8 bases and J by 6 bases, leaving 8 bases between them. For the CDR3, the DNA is TGTGCCAGCCGGCGGTTCAATGAGCAGTTCTTC. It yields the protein CASRRFNEQFF.

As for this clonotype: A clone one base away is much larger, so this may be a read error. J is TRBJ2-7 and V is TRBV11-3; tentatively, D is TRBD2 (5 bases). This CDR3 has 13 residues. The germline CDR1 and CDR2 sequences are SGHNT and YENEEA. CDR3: CASSLADPWEPYF. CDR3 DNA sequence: TGTGCCAGCAGCTTAGCAGACCCGTGGGAGCCGTACTTC.

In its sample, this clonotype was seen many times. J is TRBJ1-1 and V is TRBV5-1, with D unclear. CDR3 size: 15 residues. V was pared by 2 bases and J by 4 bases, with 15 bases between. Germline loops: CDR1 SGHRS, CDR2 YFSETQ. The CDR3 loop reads CASSFGRSDFTEAFF. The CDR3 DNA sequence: TGCGCCAGCAGCTTTGGACGGAGTGATTTCACTGAAGCTTTCTTT.

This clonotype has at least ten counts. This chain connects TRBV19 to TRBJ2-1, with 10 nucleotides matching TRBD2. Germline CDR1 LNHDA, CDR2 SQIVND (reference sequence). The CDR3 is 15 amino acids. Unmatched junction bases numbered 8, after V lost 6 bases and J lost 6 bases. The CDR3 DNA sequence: TGTGCCAGTAGCCCTTTAAGCGGGAGGGCCAATGAGCAGTTCTTC. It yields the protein CASSPLSGRANEQFF.

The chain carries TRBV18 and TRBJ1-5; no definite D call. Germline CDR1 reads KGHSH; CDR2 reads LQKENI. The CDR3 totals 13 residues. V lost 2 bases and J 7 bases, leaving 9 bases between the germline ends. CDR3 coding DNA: TGTGCCAGCTCACCAGACCGCGGCCAGCCCCAGCATTTT. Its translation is CASSPDRGQPQHF.

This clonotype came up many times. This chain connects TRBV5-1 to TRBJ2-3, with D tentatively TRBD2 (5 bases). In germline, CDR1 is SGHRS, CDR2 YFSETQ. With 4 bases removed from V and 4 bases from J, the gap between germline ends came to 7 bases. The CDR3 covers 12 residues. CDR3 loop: CASSMEADTQYF. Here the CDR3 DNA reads TGCGCCAGCAGCATGGAGGCAGATACGCAGTATTTT.

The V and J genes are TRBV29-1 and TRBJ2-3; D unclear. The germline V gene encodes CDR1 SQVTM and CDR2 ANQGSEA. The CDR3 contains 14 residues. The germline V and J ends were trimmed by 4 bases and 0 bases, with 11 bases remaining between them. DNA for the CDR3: TGCAGCGTTGTAAGGGCCTGGAGCACAGATACGCAGTATTTT. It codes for CSVVRAWSTDTQYF.

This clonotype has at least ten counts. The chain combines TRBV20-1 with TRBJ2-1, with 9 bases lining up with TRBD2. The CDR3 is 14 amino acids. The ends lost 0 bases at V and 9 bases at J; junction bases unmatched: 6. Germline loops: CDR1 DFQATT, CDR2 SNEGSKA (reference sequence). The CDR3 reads CSARDAGGPTEQFF. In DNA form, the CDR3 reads TGCAGTGCTAGAGATGCGGGAGGGCCCACTGAGCAGTTCTTC.

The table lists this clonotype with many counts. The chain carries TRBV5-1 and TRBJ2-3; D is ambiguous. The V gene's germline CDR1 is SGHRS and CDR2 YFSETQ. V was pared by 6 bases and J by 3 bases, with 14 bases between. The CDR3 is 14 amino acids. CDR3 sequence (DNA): TGCGCCAGCAAAGAGTTTCAGCGAACAGATACGCAGTATTTT. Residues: CASKEFQRTDTQYF.

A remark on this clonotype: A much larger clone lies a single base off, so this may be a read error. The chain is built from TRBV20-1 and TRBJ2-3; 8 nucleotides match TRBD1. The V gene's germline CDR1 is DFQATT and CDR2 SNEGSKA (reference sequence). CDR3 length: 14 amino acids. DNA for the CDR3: TGCAGTGCTATTGGACAGGGTTGGACAGATACGCAGTGTTTT. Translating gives CSAIGQGWTDTQCF.

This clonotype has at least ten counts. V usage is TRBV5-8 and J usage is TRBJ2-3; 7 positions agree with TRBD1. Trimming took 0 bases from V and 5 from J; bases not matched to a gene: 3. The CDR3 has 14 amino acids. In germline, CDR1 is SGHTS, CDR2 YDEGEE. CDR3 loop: CASSLEGAGDTQYF. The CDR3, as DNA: TGTGCCAGCAGCTTGGAGGGGGCAGGAGATACGCAGTATTTT.

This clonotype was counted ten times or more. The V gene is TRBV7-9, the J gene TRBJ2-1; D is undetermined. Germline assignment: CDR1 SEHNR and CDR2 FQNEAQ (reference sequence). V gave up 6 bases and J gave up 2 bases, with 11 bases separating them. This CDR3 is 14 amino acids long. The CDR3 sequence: CASSPGPAYNEQFF. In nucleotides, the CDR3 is TGTGCCAGCAGTCCCGGGCCTGCCTACAATGAGCAGTTCTTC.

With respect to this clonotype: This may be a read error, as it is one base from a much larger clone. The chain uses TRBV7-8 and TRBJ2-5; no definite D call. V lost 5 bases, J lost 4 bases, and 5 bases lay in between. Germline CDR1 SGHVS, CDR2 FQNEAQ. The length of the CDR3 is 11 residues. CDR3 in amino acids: CASSPIETQYF. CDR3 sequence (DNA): TGTGCCAGCAGCCCAATAGAGACCCAGTACTTC.

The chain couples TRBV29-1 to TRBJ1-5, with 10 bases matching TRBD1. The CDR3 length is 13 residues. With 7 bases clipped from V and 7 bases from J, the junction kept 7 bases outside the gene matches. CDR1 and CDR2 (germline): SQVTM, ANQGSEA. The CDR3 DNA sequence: TGCAGCGCGGGACAGGGGATCAACCAGCCCCAGCATTTT. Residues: CSAGQGINQPQHF.

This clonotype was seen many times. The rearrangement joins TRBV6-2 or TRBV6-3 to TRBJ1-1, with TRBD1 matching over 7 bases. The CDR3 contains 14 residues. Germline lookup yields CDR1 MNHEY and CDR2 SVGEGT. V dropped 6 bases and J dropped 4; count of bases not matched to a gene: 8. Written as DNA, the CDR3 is TGTGCCAGCAGGACAGGGAGCTTGGGCACTGAAGCTTTCTTT. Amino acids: CASRTGSLGTEAFF.

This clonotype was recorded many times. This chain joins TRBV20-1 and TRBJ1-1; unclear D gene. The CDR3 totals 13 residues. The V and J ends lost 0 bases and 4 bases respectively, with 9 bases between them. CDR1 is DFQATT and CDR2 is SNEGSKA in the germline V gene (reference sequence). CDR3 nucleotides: TGCAGTGCTAGAGATACAGCGGGCACTGAAGCTTTCTTT. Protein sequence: CSARDTAGTEAFF.

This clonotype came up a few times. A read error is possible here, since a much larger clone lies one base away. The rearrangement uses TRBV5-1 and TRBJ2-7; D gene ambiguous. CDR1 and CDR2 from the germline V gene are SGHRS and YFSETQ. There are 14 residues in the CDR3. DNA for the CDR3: TGCGCCAGCAGCTTGGAACCCAGCTCCTGCGAGCAGTACTTC. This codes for CASSLEPSSCEQYF.

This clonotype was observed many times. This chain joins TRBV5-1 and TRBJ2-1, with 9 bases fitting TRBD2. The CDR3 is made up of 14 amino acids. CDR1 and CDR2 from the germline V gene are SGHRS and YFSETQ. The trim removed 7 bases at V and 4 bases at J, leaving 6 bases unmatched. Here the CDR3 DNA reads TGCGCCAGCGGAACTAGCGGGCCTTACAATGAGCAGTTCTTC. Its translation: CASGTSGPYNEQFF.

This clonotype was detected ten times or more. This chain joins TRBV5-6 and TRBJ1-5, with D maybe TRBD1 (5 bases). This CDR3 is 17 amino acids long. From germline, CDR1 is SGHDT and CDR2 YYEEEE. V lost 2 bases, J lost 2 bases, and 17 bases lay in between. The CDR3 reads CASSFRGARNGNQPQHF. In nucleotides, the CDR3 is TGTGCCAGCAGCTTCCGAGGGGCCAGGAACGGCAATCAGCCCCAGCATTTT.

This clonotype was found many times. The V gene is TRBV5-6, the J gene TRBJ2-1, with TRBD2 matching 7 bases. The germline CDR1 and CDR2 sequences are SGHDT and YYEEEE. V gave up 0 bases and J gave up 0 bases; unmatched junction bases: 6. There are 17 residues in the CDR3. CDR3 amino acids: CASSLASRGSSYNEQFF. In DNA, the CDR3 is TGTGCCAGCAGCTTGGCCTCGCGCGGGAGCTCCTACAATGAGCAGTTCTTC.

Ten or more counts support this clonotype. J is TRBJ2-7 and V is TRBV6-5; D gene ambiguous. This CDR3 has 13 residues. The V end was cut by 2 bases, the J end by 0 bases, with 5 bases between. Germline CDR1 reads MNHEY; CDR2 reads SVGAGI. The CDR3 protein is CASSYTVSYEQYF. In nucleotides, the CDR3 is TGTGCCAGCAGTTACACAGTCTCCTACGAGCAGTACTTC.

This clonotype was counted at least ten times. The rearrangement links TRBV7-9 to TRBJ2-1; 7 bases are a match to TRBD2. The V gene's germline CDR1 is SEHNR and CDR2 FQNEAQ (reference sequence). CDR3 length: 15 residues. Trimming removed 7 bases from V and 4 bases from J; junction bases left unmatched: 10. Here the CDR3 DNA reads TGTGCCAGCAATGAGCGGGACCTATCATACAATGAGCAGTTCTTC. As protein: CASNERDLSYNEQFF.

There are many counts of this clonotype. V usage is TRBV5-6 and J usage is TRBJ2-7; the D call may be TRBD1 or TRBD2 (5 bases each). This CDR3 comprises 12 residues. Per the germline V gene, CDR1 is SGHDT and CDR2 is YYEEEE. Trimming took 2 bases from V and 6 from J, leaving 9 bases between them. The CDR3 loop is CASSFLGVEQYF. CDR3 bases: TGTGCCAGCAGCTTTTTGGGGGTCGAGCAGTACTTC.